The 12 T cell receptor beta chains in this list originate from one sample, sequenced in a study of CD8 T cells in Susac syndrome. RNA totalling about 0.5 to 1 ug underwent reverse transcription with random hexamers. MiXCR, applied by TCRdb to the immunoSEQ multiplex PCR reads, yields one record per CDR3 protein. The sample yields 84,000 or so distinct CDR3 sequences, over 85% seen once. The sequenced sample was CD8+ T cells from PBMCs. These receptors originate from a human donor with Susac syndrome.

The chain uses TRBV30 and TRBJ2-1; D possibly corresponds to TRBD2 (5 bases). The CDR3 runs 13 residues. Trimming pared 0 bases from V and 8 bases from J, leaving 11 bases between. The germline CDR1 and CDR2 sequences are GTSNPN and SVGIG (reference sequence). CDR3 amino acids: CAWSVLGIDEQFF. The CDR3 DNA reads as TGTGCCTGGAGTGTACTCGGGATTGATGAGCAGTTCTTC. Together with reference TRBV30 and TRBJ2-1, the CDR3 gives the full variable domain: SQTIHQWPATLVQPVGSPLSLECTVEGTSNPNLYWYRQAAGRGLQLLFYSVGIGQISSEVPQNLSASRPQDRQFILSSKKLLLSDSGFYLCAWSVLGIDEQFFGPGTRLTVL.

This rearrangement joins TRBV12-3 or TRBV12-4 to TRBJ1-5, with D possibly being TRBD1 (6 bases). V gave up 5 bases and J gave up 4 bases, with 12 bases separating them. This CDR3 comprises 14 residues. CDR3 DNA sequence: TGTGCCAGCAGTCCCCGGACAGCAAATCAGCCCCAGCATTTT. Its translation is CASSPRTANQPQHF.

This chain links TRBV20-1 with TRBJ2-3; 9 bases are shared with TRBD1. Germline V gene lookup returns CDR1 DFQATT and CDR2 SNEGSKA (reference sequence). After removal of 0 bases from V and 1 base from J, the junction contained 5 bases not matched to a gene. The CDR3 consists of 16 residues. In DNA form, the CDR3 reads TGCAGTGCTAGAGATCTCTGGGACAGGGGCACAGATACGCAGTATTTT. Its protein is CSARDLWDRGTDTQYF.

In this sample, this clonotype turned up once. This chain uses TRBV12-3 or TRBV12-4 with TRBJ2-5; TRBD1 aligns across 8 bases. V was clipped by 7 bases and J by 6 bases; unmatched bases: 4. The CDR3 sequence is 12 residues long. The CDR3 region has the DNA TGTGCCAGCATTGGACAGGGCAAGACCCAGTACTTC. Translation: CASIGQGKTQYF.

The gene calls are TRBV7-6 and TRBJ2-7, with 8 bases fitting TRBD1. The junction had 8 bases not matched to a gene; V was cut back by 5 bases and J by 5 bases. CDR1 SGHVS and CDR2 FNYEAQ come from the germline V gene. This CDR3 has 14 amino acids. The CDR3 region is CASSPMTGADEQYF. Here the CDR3 DNA reads TGTGCCAGCAGCCCTATGACAGGGGCAGACGAGCAGTACTTC.

This rearrangement joins TRBV6-2 or TRBV6-3 to TRBJ2-5; unclear D gene. This CDR3 has 16 amino acids. Germline values: CDR1 MNHEY, CDR2 SVGEGT. V lost 7 bases and J 0 bases, leaving 18 bases between the germline ends. The CDR3 DNA sequence: TGTGCCAGCACTACGACAAGGCTCTCGTACCAAGAGACCCAGTACTTC. This sequence encodes CASTTTRLSYQETQYF.

This chain links TRBV4-1 with TRBJ2-7; D possibly corresponds to TRBD1 (6 bases). Trimming removed 1 base from V and 2 bases from J, with 9 bases in between. The CDR3 spans 14 residues. Germline CDR1 is MGHRA and CDR2 is YSYEKL. CDR3 region: CASSQGDIAYEQYF. CDR3 nucleotide sequence: TGCGCCAGCAGCCAAGGGGACATAGCCTACGAGCAGTACTTC.

The chain links TRBV28 to TRBJ2-7; D is uncertain. This CDR3 is 13 amino acids long. Germline V gene sequence: CDR1 MDHEN, CDR2 SYDVKM. Trimming shortened V by 2 bases and J by 9 bases, and 14 bases separated the two germline ends. DNA of the CDR3: TGTGCCAGCAGTTTAGGAACGGATGGTGGGCAGTACTTC. It yields the protein CASSLGTDGGQYF. Full variable domain (missing parts from reference TRBV28 and TRBJ2-7): DVKVTQSSRYLVKRTGEKVFLECVQDMDHENMFWYRQDPGLGLRLIYFSYDVKMKEKGDIPEGYSVSREKKERFSLILESASTNQTSMYLCASSLGTDGGQYFGPGTRLTVT.

This chain connects TRBV7-8 to TRBJ1-6, with D hard to call. The V end was cut by 4 bases, the J end by 7 bases, with 17 bases between. CDR1 is SGHVS and CDR2 is FQNEAQ in the germline V gene. The CDR3 loop spans 16 amino acids. The CDR3 loop reads CASSSKAKGWNSPLHF. The CDR3 DNA follows: TGTGCCAGCAGCTCTAAGGCCAAAGGGTGGAATTCACCCCTCCACTTT.

V is TRBV30 and J is TRBJ1-2, with TRBD1 as a possible D gene (6 bases). V was trimmed by 0 bases and J by 5 bases, leaving 10 bases between them. Germline V gene sequence: CDR1 GTSNPN, CDR2 SVGIG (reference sequence). CDR3 length equals 13 residues. CDR3 bases: TGTGCCTGGAGTGTACTTCAGGGGTATGGCTACACCTTC. It specifies CAWSVLQGYGYTF.

The rearrangement uses TRBV7-6 and TRBJ2-6; D remains unclear. There are 14 residues in the CDR3. The germline CDR1 and CDR2 sequences are SGHVS and FNYEAQ. V was clipped by 0 bases and J by 4 bases, with 4 bases between them. The CDR3 DNA is TGTGCCAGCAGCTTAGCAGCGGGGGCCAACGTCCTGACTTTC. Residues: CASSLAAGANVLTF.

Only one count was recorded for this clonotype. This chain joins TRBV2 and TRBJ1-5; D gene unclear. Per the germline V gene, CDR1 is SNHLY and CDR2 is FYNNEI. Trimming pared 7 bases from V and 3 bases from J, leaving 16 bases between. The CDR3 extends over 15 amino acids. CDR3 sequence (DNA): TGTGCCAGCACCAGCCAGGTCCTGGACAATCAGCCCCAGCATTTT. Its protein product is CASTSQVLDNQPQHF.